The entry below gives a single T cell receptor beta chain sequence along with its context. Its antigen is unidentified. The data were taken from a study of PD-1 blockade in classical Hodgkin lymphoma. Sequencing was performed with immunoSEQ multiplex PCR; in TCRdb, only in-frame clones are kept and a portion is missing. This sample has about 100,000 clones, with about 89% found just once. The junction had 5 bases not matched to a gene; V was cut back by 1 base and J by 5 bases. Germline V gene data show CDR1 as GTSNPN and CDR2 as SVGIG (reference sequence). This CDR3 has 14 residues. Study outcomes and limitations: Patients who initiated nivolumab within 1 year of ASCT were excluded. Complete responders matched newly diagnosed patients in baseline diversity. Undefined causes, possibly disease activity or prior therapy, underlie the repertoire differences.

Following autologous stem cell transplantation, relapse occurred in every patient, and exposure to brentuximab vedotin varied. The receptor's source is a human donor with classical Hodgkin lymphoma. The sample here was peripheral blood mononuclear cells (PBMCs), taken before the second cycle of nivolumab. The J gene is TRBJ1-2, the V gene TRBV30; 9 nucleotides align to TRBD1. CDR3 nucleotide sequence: TGTGCCTGGAGTGGCCGGGACAGGGAATATGGCTACACCTTC. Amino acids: CAWSGRDREYGYTF. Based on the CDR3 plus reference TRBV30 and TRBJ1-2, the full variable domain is SQTIHQWPATLVQPVGSPLSLECTVEGTSNPNLYWYRQAAGRGLQLLFYSVGIGQISSEVPQNLSASRPQDRQFILSSKKLLLSDSGFYLCAWSGRDREYGYTFGSGTRLTVV.